Listed below are T cell receptor beta chains from one sample, sequenced in a study of T cell repertoires in cytomegalovirus infection. TCRdb reanalysed the reads using MiXCR and keeps one entry per CDR3 protein. Of 450,000 to 600,000 distinct CDR3 sequences in the sample, approximately 10% were seen once. Sequencing input: PBMCs. The receptors were sampled from a human donor in good health (CMV status not recorded). Some clones in this sample may be carry-over from other donors' samples. Both conserved end residues are part of each CDR3. A D gene is named only where the DNA matches it firmly. Clone size is stated in some rows and not others, as once, few, many or a class when expanded.

d_call j_call v_call clone_size cdr3_nt cdr3_aa
NA TRBJ1-2 TRBV7-2 many TGTGCCAGCAGCTTACTTGGCCTTGGCTATGGCTACACCTTC CASSLLGLGYGYTF
TRBD1 TRBJ1-5 TRBV19 NA TGTGCCAGTAGTCCCGCCGGTGGGGTTCGTTCACAGGGGCTACGTCAGCCCCAGCATTTT CASSPAGGVRSQGLRQPQHF
TRBD2 TRBJ2-5 TRBV5-1 many TGCGCCAGCAGCTTGCCTAGCGGGAGAGAGACCCAGTACTTC CASSLPSGRETQYF
NA TRBJ1-1 TRBV5-1 many TGCGCCAGCAGCCCCGGAGGTATATCGAACACTGAAGCTTTCTTT CASSPGGISNTEAFF
TRBD1 TRBJ1-1 TRBV11-2 many TGTGCCAGCAGCTTAAGGATTGGACAGGTTTATGTTGAAGCTTTCTTT CASSLRIGQVYVEAFF
NA TRBJ1-5 TRBV10-2 many TGCGCCAGCAGTGAGAGGCGGATGCTGGGAAATCAGCCCCAGCATTTT CASSERRMLGNQPQHF
NA TRBJ1-1 TRBV6-5 few TGTGCCAGCAGTTACGGTATGGCCACTGAAGCTTTCTTT CASSYGMATEAFF
NA TRBJ2-5 TRBV4-1 many TGCGCCAGCAGCCAATGGGAAGGGGAGACCCAGTACTTC CASSQWEGETQYF
NA TRBJ1-6 TRBV27 many TGTGCCAGCAGTTTCCTCTTCTATCCCCAACAAAGACCCTATAATTCACCCCTCCACTTT CASSFLFYPQQRPYNSPLHF
NA TRBJ1-6 TRBV2 few TGTGCCAGCAACAGAGGGGACTCCTATAATTCACCCCTCCACTTT CASNRGDSYNSPLHF